This T cell receptor (beta chain) was sequenced in a study of T cell responses to AZD1222 COVID-19 vaccine. Study-level findings and limits: The reported proportion of spike-specific TCRs targeting unmutated variant regions was nearly half.

With respect to this clone: Its matching antigen is unknown.

Sequencing was performed with immunoSEQ multiplex PCR; in TCRdb, only in-frame clones are kept and a portion is missing. The repertoire holds about 160,000 clones, roughly 90% seen once, with about 4.5% in the top ten. Per germline, CDR1 SNHLY and CDR2 FYNNEI. CDR3 length: 13 residues. Trimming left V 5 bases short and J 7 bases short, with 12 bases between. The V call is TRBV2, the J call TRBJ1-5, with D tentatively TRBD1 (5 bases). Source: peripheral blood, taken 28 days after the second AZD1222 dose. The clonotype originates from an adult who received the AZD1222 COVID-19 vaccine. CDR3 sequence (DNA): TGTGCCAGCAGTTCAGGGAATCGACAGCCCCAGCATTTT. It is translated as CASSSGNRQPQHF.